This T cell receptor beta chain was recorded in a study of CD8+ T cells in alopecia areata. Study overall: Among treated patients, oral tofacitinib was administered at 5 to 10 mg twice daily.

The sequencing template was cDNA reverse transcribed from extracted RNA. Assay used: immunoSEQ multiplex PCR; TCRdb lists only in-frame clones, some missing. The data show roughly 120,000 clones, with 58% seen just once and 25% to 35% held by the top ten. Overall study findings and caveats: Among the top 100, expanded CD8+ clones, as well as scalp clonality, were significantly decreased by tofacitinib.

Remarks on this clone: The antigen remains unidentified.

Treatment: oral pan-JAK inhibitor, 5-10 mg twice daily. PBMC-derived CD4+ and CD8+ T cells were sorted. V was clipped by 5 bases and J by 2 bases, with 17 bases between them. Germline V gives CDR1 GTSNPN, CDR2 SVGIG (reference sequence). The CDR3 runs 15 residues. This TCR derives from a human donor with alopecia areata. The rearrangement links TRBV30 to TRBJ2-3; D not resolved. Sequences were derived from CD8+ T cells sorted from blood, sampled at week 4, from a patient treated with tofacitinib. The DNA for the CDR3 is TGTGCCTGGTTGCCTCCTGGGTCCTCCACAGATACGCAGTATTTT. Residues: CAWLPPGSSTDTQYF.